These 20 T cell receptor beta chains were sequenced from one sample in a study of cytomegalovirus exposure and HLA in healthy donors. Use of 60 Vbeta and 13 Jbeta primers characterized the PCR. Generated by immunoSEQ multiplex PCR, the TCRdb table keeps only in-frame clones and is missing some. This sample has some 130,000 clones, with roughly 79% found just once. The sequenced material came from PBMCs. The receptors originated from a woman aged 50 to 60 in good health and CMV-seronegative.

This chain links TRBV28 with TRBJ2-2; maybe TRBD1 (5 bases). The length of the CDR3 is 14 residues. CDR1 MDHEN and CDR2 SYDVKM come from the germline V gene. V lost 6 bases and J 4 bases, leaving 12 bases between the germline ends. CDR3 in DNA: TGTGCCAGCAGACCCAACAGGTCCACCGGGGAGCTGTTTTTT. Residues: CASRPNRSTGELFF.

J is TRBJ2-3 and V is TRBV7-2, with D perhaps matching TRBD2 (6 bases). The V and J ends lost 4 bases and 4 bases respectively, with 9 bases between them. The CDR3 loop spans 13 amino acids. The V gene's germline CDR1 is SGHTA and CDR2 FQGNSA. CDR3: CASSSTGADTQYF. The CDR3 DNA follows: TGTGCCAGCAGCTCGACGGGAGCAGATACGCAGTATTTT.

There are a few counts of this clone. The chain is built from TRBV7-2 and TRBJ2-5; 7 bases agree with TRBD2. Losses at the gene ends were 2 bases for V and 6 bases for J; bases not matched to a gene: 9. Germline V gene lookup returns CDR1 SGHTA and CDR2 FQGNSA. The CDR3 spans 15 residues. The CDR3 sequence is CASSLTWGGTKTQYF. Written as DNA, the CDR3 is TGTGCCAGCAGCTTAACCTGGGGGGGGACGAAGACCCAGTACTTC.

This chain uses TRBV28 with TRBJ1-5; D is possibly TRBD1 (6 bases). V was clipped by 10 bases and J by 2 bases, with 18 bases between them. The V gene's germline CDR1 is MDHEN and CDR2 SYDVKM. This CDR3 is 15 amino acids long. CDR3 region: CATSPGVLGNQPQHF. Written as DNA, the CDR3 is TGTGCCACCAGCCCAGGGGTCTTGGGCAATCAGCCCCAGCATTTT.

V is TRBV7-2 and J is TRBJ1-3; D might be TRBD1 (6 bases). Germline loops: CDR1 SGHTA, CDR2 FQGNSA. Deletions cut 5 bases from V and 2 bases from J, with 10 bases between. The CDR3 has 14 residues. CDR3 amino acids: CASSLTGTGNTIYF. Written as DNA, the CDR3 is TGTGCCAGCAGCCTCACAGGGACTGGAAACACCATATATTTT. Supplemented by reference TRBV7-2 and TRBJ1-3, the full variable domain reads GAGVSQSPSNKVTEKGKDVELRCDPISGHTALYWYRQSLGQGLEFLIYFQGNSAPDKSGLPSDRFSAERTGGSVSTLTIQRTQQEDSAVYLCASSLTGTGNTIYFGEGSWLTVV.

The V call is TRBV10-3, the J call TRBJ2-1, with TRBD1 matching 10 bases. V dropped 4 bases and J dropped 9; count of bases not matched to a gene: 9. Germline CDR1 is ENHRY and CDR2 is SYGVKD. The CDR3 consists of 15 residues. The CDR3 protein is CAISATGTGDGEQFF. The CDR3 DNA reads as TGTGCCATCAGTGCAACCGGGACAGGGGACGGTGAGCAGTTCTTC.

V gene TRBV7-9 combines with J gene TRBJ2-4, with TRBD1 as a possible D gene (6 bases). The CDR3 is made up of 14 amino acids. Between the trimmed V and J ends, which lost 7 bases and 5 bases, there was a span of 15 bases. CDR1 and CDR2 from the germline V gene are SEHNR and FQNEAQ (reference sequence). The CDR3 DNA reads TGTGCCAGCACCCTCCCAGGGGATGAAAACATTCAGTACTTC. This codes for CASTLPGDENIQYF.

The rearrangement uses TRBV6-6 and TRBJ2-7, with 9 positions matching TRBD1. The germline CDR1 and CDR2 sequences are MNHNY and SVGAGI (reference sequence). V lost 0 bases, J lost 5 bases, and 5 bases stayed unmatched. The CDR3 extends over 15 amino acids. The CDR3 sequence: CASSYSDRGYDEQYV. DNA for the CDR3: TGTGCCAGCAGTTACTCCGACAGGGGGTACGACGAGCAGTACGTC.

The chain combines TRBV15 with TRBJ2-7, with TRBD1 identical over 7 bases. The trim removed 3 bases at V and 5 bases at J, leaving 4 bases unmatched. Germline loops: CDR1 LNHNV, CDR2 YYDKDF (reference sequence). The CDR3 sequence is 13 residues long. In nucleotides, the CDR3 is TGTGCCACCAGCAGCGACAGGGCGGACGAGCAGTACTTC. Its translation is CATSSDRADEQYF.

The V gene is TRBV6-6, the J gene TRBJ2-7; 9 nucleotides match TRBD2. Unmatched junction bases numbered 7, after V lost 2 bases and J lost 5 bases. Germline V lookup: CDR1 MNHNY, CDR2 SVGAGI (reference sequence). The length of the CDR3 is 15 residues. For the CDR3, the DNA is TGTGCCAGCAGTTACGGGCTAGCGGGAATCCACGAGCAGTACTTC. Its translation: CASSYGLAGIHEQYF.

This clone was seen a handful of times. The V and J genes are TRBV5-1 and TRBJ1-3, with unresolved D. This CDR3 spans 14 amino acids. The germline V and J ends were trimmed by 0 bases and 4 bases, with 8 bases remaining between them. CDR1 is SGHRS and CDR2 is YFSETQ in the germline V gene. CDR3 nucleotide sequence: TGCGCCAGCAGCTTGGGGCAACAGGGAAACACCATATATTTT. This codes for CASSLGQQGNTIYF. Full variable domain (outside the CDR3, taken from reference TRBV5-1 and TRBJ1-3): KAGVTQTPRYLIKTRGQQVTLSCSPISGHRSVSWYQQTPGQGLQFLFEYFSETQRNKGNFPGRFSGRQFSNSRSEMNVSTLELGDSALYLCASSLGQQGNTIYFGEGSWLTVV.

J is TRBJ2-1 and V is TRBV30, with 8 bases identical to TRBD1. The V gene end was trimmed by 7 bases and the J gene end by 3 bases; junction bases not matched to a gene: 5. The CDR3 runs to 13 residues. Germline lookup yields CDR1 GTSNPN and CDR2 SVGIG (reference sequence). The CDR3 sequence: CAYRGNDYNEQFF. CDR3 nucleotides: TGTGCCTACAGGGGGAACGACTACAATGAGCAGTTCTTC.

Concerning this clone: Likely a read error: the CDR3 ends without its conserved phenylalanine or tryptophan. The chain links TRBV6-6 to TRBJ2-4, with a possible D match to TRBD2 (6 bases). Trimming shortened V by 7 bases and J by 9 bases, and 19 bases separated the two germline ends. CDR3 length: 14 residues. Germline values: CDR1 MNHNY, CDR2 SVGAGI (reference sequence). In DNA form, the CDR3 reads TGTGCCAGCACTGAGGCGGGACCCCGGGGCATTCAGTACCTC. This sequence encodes CASTEAGPRGIQYL.

This rearrangement joins TRBV2 to TRBJ2-1, with D maybe TRBD2 (6 bases). The ends were cut back, 6 bases at V and 0 bases at J, with 12 bases in the middle. The germline V gene encodes CDR1 SNHLY and CDR2 FYNNEI. The CDR3 runs to 15 residues. This CDR3 reads CASRTGLSSYNEQFF. DNA of the CDR3: TGTGCCAGCAGGACGGGACTCAGCTCCTACAATGAGCAGTTCTTC.

The chain recombines TRBV28 with TRBJ1-2, with D perhaps matching TRBD1 (5 bases). The CDR3 is 14 residues long. CDR1 is MDHEN and CDR2 is SYDVKM in the germline V gene. V lost 8 bases and J 2 bases, leaving 15 bases between the germline ends. In DNA form, the CDR3 reads TGTGCCAGCGTGGTTGGGGGGTCCAACTATGGCTACACCTTC. Encoded protein: CASVVGGSNYGYTF.

The chain has TRBV6-5 and TRBJ2-3; perhaps TRBD2 as D (6 bases). Germline V CDR1 and CDR2: MNHEY, SVGAGI. V was shortened by 4 bases and J by 0 bases, with 11 bases between the two germline ends. This CDR3 spans 15 amino acids. Written as DNA, the CDR3 is TGTGCCAGCAGTTCGCCCAGCGGGAGCACAGATACGCAGTATTTT. The encoded protein is CASSSPSGSTDTQYF.

The chain carries TRBV30 and TRBJ2-5, with a weak D call TRBD2 (6 bases). This CDR3 is built from 12 residues. Germline V CDR1 and CDR2: GTSNPN, SVGIG (reference sequence). V gave up 2 bases and J gave up 5 bases, with 9 bases separating them. CDR3 sequence (DNA): TGTGCCTGGAGTATCGGGGGTGAGACCCAGTACTTC. Translation gives CAWSIGGETQYF.

The genes are TRBV6-6 and TRBJ2-7; D is perhaps TRBD2 (6 bases). Trimming cost V 7 bases and J 1 base, with 11 bases left between them. The CDR3 covers 13 residues. In germline, CDR1 is MNHNY, CDR2 SVGAGI (reference sequence). The CDR3 coding sequence is TGTGCCAGCACACCTAGCGCGTCCTACGAGCAGTACTTC. It codes for CASTPSASYEQYF.

This clone was counted between two and nine times. The chain carries TRBV5-6 and TRBJ2-7; the D gene is possibly TRBD1 (6 bases). Looked up from germline, CDR1 is SGHDT and CDR2 is YYEEEE. The CDR3 is made up of 14 amino acids. Trimming took 4 bases from V and 3 from J, leaving 14 bases between them. Written as DNA, the CDR3 is TGTGCCAGCAGCCGCGAGGACAGCCTCTACGAGCAGTACTTC. This encodes CASSREDSLYEQYF.

The gene calls are TRBV5-6 and TRBJ2-3, with a possible D match to TRBD2 (6 bases). The germline V gene has CDR1 SGHDT and CDR2 YYEEEE. V was shortened by 10 bases and J by 2 bases, with 14 bases between the two germline ends. This CDR3 region has 13 residues. The CDR3 protein is CACGVRHTDTQYF. CDR3 DNA sequence: TGTGCCTGCGGGGTTCGTCACACAGATACGCAGTATTTT.